The 28 T cell receptor beta chains listed next were all sequenced from one sample in a study of blood T cells in healthy people across ages. Using a J-beta primer mix together with a sample-barcoded 5' primer, a second PCR was run for about 7 to 12 cycles. One entry per CDR3 protein, called by TCRdb with MiXCR from the 5' RACE reads. The sample includes just under 900,000 distinct CDR3 sequences, 29% of them seen just once. Sequencing was performed on blood. Every receptor here comes from an elderly woman in good health.

This clonotype came up a few times. A much larger clone lies a single base off, so this may be a read error. This chain joins TRBV5-1 and TRBJ2-7; weak D call: TRBD1 (6 bases). The germline V and J ends were trimmed by 2 bases and 7 bases, with 16 bases remaining between them. The germline V gene encodes CDR1 SGHRS and CDR2 YFSETQ. The length of the CDR3 is 14 residues. The CDR3 loop is CASSLGQTVSEQYF. The DNA for the CDR3 is TGCGCCAGCAGCTTAGGACAGACGGTTAGTGAGCAGTACTTC.

This clonotype was observed a handful of times. The CDR3 bases are TGTGCCAGCAGCCCATCGAAAAACACCGGGGAGCTGTTTTTT. This translates into CASSPSKNTGELFF. This rearrangement joins TRBV7-2 to TRBJ2-2, with unresolved D. In germline, CDR1 is SGHTA, CDR2 FQGNSA. V was cut by 5 bases and J by 2 bases, with 9 bases left in between. This CDR3 region has 14 residues.

This clonotype was found many times. As DNA, the CDR3 is TGTGCCAGCAGTTTTATCGACGAGCAGTACTTC. Its translation is CASSFIDEQYF. The genes are TRBV28 and TRBJ2-7; D is unresolved. Germline V gene data show CDR1 as MDHEN and CDR2 as SYDVKM. Trimming removed 3 bases from V and 5 bases from J, with 5 bases in between. The CDR3 has 11 amino acids.

The genes are TRBV7-9 and TRBJ1-1; 7 bases match TRBD1. V lost 1 base to trimming and J lost 1 base; unmatched junction nucleotides: 6. The CDR3 consists of 16 residues. From germline, CDR1 is SEHNR and CDR2 FQNEAQ (reference sequence). The CDR3 bases are TGTGCCAGCAGCTTAGGGACAGGCAACACGAACACTGAAGCTTTCTTT. Translation gives CASSLGTGNTNTEAFF.

This clonotype appeared many times. The rearrangement uses TRBV27 and TRBJ2-5, with TRBD1 matching over 7 bases. After removal of 6 bases from V and 5 bases from J, the junction contained 18 bases not matched to a gene. The V gene's germline CDR1 is MNHEY and CDR2 SMNVEV (reference sequence). The CDR3 is 17 residues long. The CDR3 loop reads CASRPLRETGLGETQYF. CDR3 nucleotides: TGTGCCAGCAGACCACTTCGCGAGACAGGGTTGGGTGAGACCCAGTACTTC.

The sample holds a few counts of this clonotype. The junction differs from germline at one of its ends, possibly a read error. The chain carries TRBV7-7 and TRBJ2-1; a weak D match, TRBD2 (7 bases). The CDR3 has 15 residues. Germline V gene data show CDR1 as SSHAT and CDR2 as FNYEAQ (reference sequence). The chain's CDR3 is CASSKRGAGYNEQFF. The CDR3 DNA is TGTGCTAGCAGCAAACGGGGGGCTGGCTACAATGAGCAGTTCTTC.

The sample holds one count of this clonotype. An end of the junction differs from the germline gene, which may be a read error. The chain has TRBV5-6 and TRBJ1-5; D gene ambiguous. The CDR3 runs 14 residues. In germline, CDR1 is SGHDT, CDR2 YYEEEE. The CDR3 region is CASSLNPTDQPRHF. CDR3 in DNA: TGTGCCAGCAGCTTAAACCCAACCGATCAGCCCCGGCATTTT. The full variable domain, in which reference TRBV5-6 and TRBJ1-5 provide the parts outside the CDR3, is DAGVTQSPTHLIKTRGQQVTLRCSPKSGHDTVSWYQQALGQGPQFIFQYYEEEERQRGNFPDRFSGHQFPNYSSELNVNALLLGDSALYLCASSLNPTDQPRHFGDGTRLSIL.

This chain links TRBV28 with TRBJ2-1, with D uncertain. Germline V gives CDR1 MDHEN, CDR2 SYDVKM. The V gene lost 6 bases and the J gene lost 13 bases, with 19 bases spanning the gap. CDR3 length equals 13 residues. The CDR3: CASSPGGRETQFF. CDR3 DNA sequence: TGTGCCAGCAGCCCCGGCGGCCGAGAGACCCAGTTCTTC.

Regarding this clonotype: Since a much larger clone is just one base distant, this may be a read error. The rearrangement joins TRBV12-3 or TRBV12-4 to TRBJ1-2, with D possibly being TRBD1 (5 bases). This CDR3 has 15 residues. V was pared by 6 bases and J by 5 bases, with 19 bases between. CDR3 sequence reads: CASRTSRGRRYGYTF. CDR3 DNA: TGTGCCAGCAGAACCAGCCGGGGACGGCGATATGGCTACACCTTC.

This clonotype was seen repeatedly, ten times or more. The chain combines TRBV10-3 with TRBJ2-3; 10 bases agree with TRBD2. Germline CDR1 and CDR2: ENHRY and SYGVKD. The CDR3 loop spans 16 amino acids. The trim removed 7 bases at V and 2 bases at J, leaving 9 bases unmatched. The CDR3 loop is CAINGRGLAYTDTQYF. The CDR3 DNA reads TGTGCCATCAACGGAAGGGGACTAGCGTACACAGATACGCAGTATTTT.

Details on this clonotype: This may be a read error: a much more frequent sequence differs by one nucleotide. This chain uses TRBV18 with TRBJ2-4, with D possibly TRBD2 on 7 matching bases. The germline gives CDR1 KGHSH, CDR2 LQKENI. The CDR3 spans 13 residues. The CDR3 nucleotides read TGTGCCAGCCCACCAAATACAGGGAGGGAGCAGTACTTC. This codes for CASPPNTGREQYF.

The V call is TRBV7-9, the J call TRBJ1-4; weak D call: TRBD1 (5 bases). From germline, CDR1 is SEHNR and CDR2 FQNEAQ (reference sequence). The V gene lost 5 bases and the J gene lost 7 bases, with 20 bases spanning the gap. This CDR3 spans 16 amino acids. The CDR3, as DNA: TGTGCCAGCAGCGGTCAGACAGCGACCCTCGGTGAAAAACTGTTTTTT. Translation gives CASSGQTATLGEKLFF.

This rearrangement joins TRBV12-2 to TRBJ2-1; the DNA was not used to check the table's D call, TRBD2. The assigned J gene may be wrong: the sequence end matches TRBJ2-7 better. TRBV12-2 is designated a pseudogene. This CDR3 spans 20 amino acids. As DNA, the CDR3 is TGTGCAAGTCGCTTAGTCAAACCTGAGACTAGCGGGGGGGCCGTTAATGAGCAGTACTTC. This gives the protein CASRLVKPETSGGAVNEQYF.

CDR3: CASSRQGKATEAFF. The CDR3 DNA reads TGTGCCAGCAGCCGACAGGGGAAGGCTACTGAAGCTTTCTTT. The rearrangement uses TRBV11-2 and TRBJ1-1; the match to TRBD1 covers 8 bases. The V and J ends lost 5 bases and 5 bases, in that order; junction bases with no gene match: 7. Germline V CDR1 and CDR2: SGHAT, FQNNGV. This CDR3 comprises 14 residues.

This clonotype was picked up a small number of times. This chain connects TRBV19 to TRBJ2-1; D possibly corresponds to TRBD1 (6 bases). This CDR3 has 14 residues. V was clipped by 3 bases and J by 6 bases, with 12 bases between them. Germline V gives CDR1 LNHDA, CDR2 SQIVND (reference sequence). CDR3 protein: CASSILWGPNEQFF. Written as DNA, the CDR3 is TGTGCCAGTAGTATCCTCTGGGGGCCCAATGAGCAGTTCTTC.

This chain joins TRBV2 and TRBJ1-5; 9 nucleotides agree with TRBD1. The CDR3 length is 15 residues. Trimming cost V 6 bases and J 4 bases; bases outside gene matches: 7. Germline V CDR1 and CDR2: SNHLY, FYNNEI. The chain's CDR3 is CASRSQGAQNQPQHF. The CDR3 DNA reads as TGTGCCAGCAGATCACAGGGGGCCCAAAATCAGCCCCAGCATTTT.

The chain joins TRBV27 to TRBJ2-7; D is uncertain. Germline CDR1 reads MNHEY; CDR2 reads SMNVEV (reference sequence). The V and J ends lost 4 bases and 2 bases respectively, with 12 bases between them. The CDR3 is 14 residues long. The CDR3 DNA sequence: TGTGCCAGCAGTTCAACTCTTAAGGCCTACGAGCAGTACTTC. It is translated as CASSSTLKAYEQYF.

The gene calls are TRBV20-1 and TRBJ2-5; 10 positions agree with TRBD2. V lost 6 bases to trimming and J lost 1 base; unmatched junction nucleotides: 8. The CDR3 has 15 residues. The germline gives CDR1 DFQATT, CDR2 SNEGSKA (reference sequence). The DNA of the CDR3 is TGCAGTGCCGGCCCACTAGCGGGGACCCAAGAGACCCAGTACTTC. It specifies CSAGPLAGTQETQYF.

In its sample, this clonotype was seen many times. This chain connects TRBV20-1 to TRBJ1-2; D is uncertain. The CDR3 has 14 residues. CDR1 is DFQATT, CDR2 SNEGSKA, per germline (reference sequence). V lost 0 bases to trimming and J lost 2 bases, with 10 bases between them. The CDR3 is CSAREAKGNYGYTF. CDR3 bases: TGCAGTGCTAGAGAAGCGAAAGGGAACTATGGCTACACCTTC.

This clonotype was recorded a few times. A much larger clone differs from this one at a single base, so this may be a read error. The V call is TRBV7-9, the J call TRBJ1-4, with a tentative D call TRBD1 (6 bases). Germline V gene sequence: CDR1 SEHNR, CDR2 FQNEAQ (reference sequence). The CDR3 is made up of 17 amino acids. CDR3 amino acids: CAGSLGRQTGALEKLFF. The CDR3 DNA reads as TGTGCCGGCAGCTTAGGCCGACAGACAGGAGCCCTTGAAAAACTGTTTTTT.

This clonotype has more than one count but fewer than ten. The rearrangement links TRBV12-3 or TRBV12-4 to TRBJ2-7, with TRBD2 as a possible D gene (6 bases). This CDR3 contains 13 residues. The V and J ends lost 6 bases and 2 bases respectively, with 11 bases between them. The CDR3 region is CASSASVAYEQYF. CDR3 coding DNA: TGTGCCAGCAGCGCTAGCGTAGCCTACGAGCAGTACTTC.

The table lists this clonotype with a few counts. The chain is built from TRBV4-3 and TRBJ2-2, with 7 bases matching TRBD2. V was clipped by 3 bases and J by 0 bases; unmatched bases: 13. This CDR3 comprises 19 residues. Germline V gives CDR1 LGHNA, CDR2 YSLEER. The CDR3 DNA reads TGCGCCAGCAGCCACCCCGGGACTATCGGGGGGTCGAACACCGGGGAGCTGTTTTTT. Translated, it gives CASSHPGTIGGSNTGELFF.

The chain uses TRBV30 and TRBJ1-5; no clear D. The length of the CDR3 is 15 residues. V was cut by 2 bases and J by 6 bases, with 17 bases left in between. The germline V gene encodes CDR1 GTSNPN and CDR2 SVGIG (reference sequence). In nucleotides, the CDR3 is TGTGCCTGGAGTAGCGGGCTGTCGCTTAGTCAGCCCCAGCATTTT. Translated: CAWSSGLSLSQPQHF.

The genes are TRBV30 and TRBJ1-4; D remains ambiguous. The CDR3 is 12 amino acids. The V gene lost 0 bases and the J gene lost 5 bases, with 4 bases spanning the gap. CDR1 GTSNPN and CDR2 SVGIG come from the germline V gene (reference sequence). CDR3 sequence reads: CAWSVKNEKLFF. The CDR3 nucleotides read TGTGCCTGGAGTGTAAAGAATGAAAAACTGTTTTTT.

The chain links TRBV20-1 to TRBJ1-5; a weak D match, TRBD1 (6 bases). CDR1 DFQATT and CDR2 SNEGSKA come from the germline V gene (reference sequence). V lost 0 bases and J 5 bases, leaving 14 bases between the germline ends. The CDR3 extends over 15 amino acids. CDR3 protein: CSAREAGTYYQPQHF. For the CDR3, the DNA is TGCAGTGCTAGAGAGGCCGGGACATATTATCAGCCCCAGCATTTT.

This CDR3 reads CSATPRDIWTNQPQHF. The CDR3 DNA is TGCAGTGCTACGCCTCGGGACATCTGGACCAATCAGCCCCAGCATTTT. V usage is TRBV20-1 and J usage is TRBJ1-5, with D possibly TRBD1 on 6 matching bases. This CDR3 spans 16 amino acids. The V gene lost 4 bases and the J gene lost 3 bases, with 19 bases spanning the gap. Germline loops: CDR1 DFQATT, CDR2 SNEGSKA (reference sequence).

The chain joins TRBV4-1 to TRBJ2-1; D remains ambiguous. Trimming left V 5 bases short and J 8 bases short, with 16 bases between. CDR1 and CDR2 (germline): MGHRA, YSYEKL. The CDR3 loop spans 14 amino acids. The CDR3 reads CASSLGQNVDEQFF. For the CDR3, the DNA is TGCGCCAGCAGCTTGGGTCAGAATGTAGATGAGCAGTTCTTC.

V gene TRBV15 combines with J gene TRBJ2-1; 9 bases fit TRBD1. CDR1 LNHNV and CDR2 YYDKDF come from the germline V gene (reference sequence). This CDR3 spans 13 amino acids. V shed 5 bases, J shed 6 bases, and the junction held 2 bases outside the gene matches. The CDR3 region has the DNA TGTGCCACCAGCTGGACAGGGGTCAATGAGCAGTTCTTC. Translation: CATSWTGVNEQFF.